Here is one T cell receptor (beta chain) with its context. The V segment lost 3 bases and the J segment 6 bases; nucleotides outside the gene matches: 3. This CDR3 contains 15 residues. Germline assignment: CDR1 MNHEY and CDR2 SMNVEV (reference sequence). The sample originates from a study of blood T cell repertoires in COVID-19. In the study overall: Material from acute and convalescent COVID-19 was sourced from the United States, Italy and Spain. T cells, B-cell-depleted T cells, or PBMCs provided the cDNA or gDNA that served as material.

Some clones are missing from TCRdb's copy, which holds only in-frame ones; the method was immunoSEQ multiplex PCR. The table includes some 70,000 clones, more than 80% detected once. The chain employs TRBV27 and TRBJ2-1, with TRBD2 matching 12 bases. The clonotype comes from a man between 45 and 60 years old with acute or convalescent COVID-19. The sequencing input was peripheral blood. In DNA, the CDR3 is TGTGCCAGCAGTTTTACTAGCGGGAGGCCCAATGAGCAGTTCTTC. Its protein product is CASSFTSGRPNEQFF.